Listed below are T cell receptor beta chains from one sample, sequenced in a study of blood T cells in healthy people across ages. TCRdb reprocessed the 5' RACE reads with MiXCR, giving one entry per CDR3 protein. Of roughly 800,000 distinct CDR3 sequences detected, about 55% appear once; the ten largest clones hold around 40%. The sample consisted of blood. The receptor set was obtained from a man of 80 years or more in good health. CDR3s include the opening cysteine and the closing phenylalanine or tryptophan. The D gene is left open where the match is weak. Rows give clone size only sometimes, using once, few, many, or a class for an expanded clone.

DNA	CDR3	D	size	J	V
TGTGCCAGCAGCTTATTGGCTAGCGGGAGCTATGAGCAGTTCTTC	CASSLLASGSYEQFF	TRBD2	few	TRBJ2-1	TRBV7-2
TGTGCCAGCAGCCGGGATGAAAAACTGTTTTTT	CASSRDEKLFF	NA	NA	TRBJ1-4	TRBV3-1
TGCGCCAGCTCCCCGCAGGGTCATTACAATGAGCAGTACTTC	CASSPQGHYNEQYF	NA	NA	TRBJ2-7	TRBV5-1
TGTGCCAGCAGTGATAGGGGAAACAGCGAGCAGTACTTC	CASSDRGNSEQYF	NA	NA	TRBJ2-7	TRBV6-1
TGTGCCAGCAGCTCGCCGGGACTAGCGGGAGGGCCGACCCGCAGACACACAGATACGCAGTATTTT	CASSSPGLAGGPTRRHTDTQYF	TRBD2	NA	TRBJ2-3	TRBV7-6
TGCGCCAGCAGCTTGGGGGACAAACACGGAGCGGGGGAGACCCAGTACTTC	CASSLGDKHGAGETQYF	NA	NA	TRBJ2-5	TRBV5-1
TGCGCCAGCAGCTCGGGACTAGCGGGAGGGAATGAGCAGTACTTC	CASSSGLAGGNEQYF	TRBD2	NA	TRBJ2-7	TRBV5-1
TGTGCCAGCAGTTACGGGTGGGGGGCCCTCTACAATGAGCAGTTCTTC	CASSYGWGALYNEQFF	NA	few	TRBJ2-1	TRBV6-6
TGTGCCATCAGTACACTAGCGGTGGCGAACACCGGGGAGCTGTTTTTT	CAISTLAVANTGELFF	TRBD2	NA	TRBJ2-2	TRBV10-3
TGCAGCGTTGAAGAACAGGGGAGGTACGAGCAGTACTTC	CSVEEQGRYEQYF	NA	NA	TRBJ2-7	TRBV29-1
TGTGCCAGCAGACAGACCGGGACAGGGGATGCCTATGGCTACACCTTC	CASRQTGTGDAYGYTF	TRBD1	NA	TRBJ1-2	TRBV12-3/TRBV12-4
TGTGCCAGCGGCTTTAAGGGAGGTTGGGGGACCCAGTACTTC	CASGFKGGWGTQYF	NA	NA	TRBJ2-5	TRBV6-5
TGTGCCACCAGTGTAAATTCCTACAATGAGCAGTTCTTC	CATSVNSYNEQFF	NA	once	TRBJ2-1	TRBV24-1
TGTGCCAGCAGCTTAGTTGGCGGGAGTTTCCCCTACGAGCAGTACTTC	CASSLVGGSFPYEQYF	TRBD2	NA	TRBJ2-7	TRBV7-8
TGTGCCAGCTCCCGGGACAATAGAGAGACCCAGTACTTC	CASSRDNRETQYF	NA	NA	TRBJ2-5	TRBV6-1
TGCGCCAGCAGTTGGACAGTCATCTCCTACAATGAGCAGTTCTTC	CASSWTVISYNEQFF	NA	NA	TRBJ2-1	TRBV5-1
TGCAGTGCTCTAGGGAGGGAGTACACAGATACGCAGTATTTT	CSALGREYTDTQYF	TRBD2	NA	TRBJ2-3	TRBV20-1
TGTGCCAGCAGCCTGGCTAGGGCGAACACCGGGGAGCTGTTTTTT	CASSLARANTGELFF	NA	few	TRBJ2-2	TRBV7-3
TGTGCCAGCAGCGTGACTAGCGGGAGTTCCTACAATGAGCAGTTCTTC	CASSVTSGSSYNEQFF	TRBD2	NA	TRBJ2-1	TRBV7-3